The 24 T cell receptor beta chains below all came from one sample that was sequenced in a study of T-cell reconstitution after alpha-beta-depleted transplantation in children. The TCRbeta library incorporated unique molecular identifiers. TCRdb re-analysed the PCR reads in MiXCR, keeping a single row per CDR3 protein. The sample holds fewer than 250,000 distinct CDR3 sequences, roughly 18% seen once. Sample: PBMCs, mostly from graft donor cells, taken 360 days after TCRalphabeta/CD19-depleted stem cell transplant. Source of these receptors: a male patient between 2 and 10 years old who had a stem cell transplant for acute lymphoblastic leukemia, so the T cells may come from the graft donor.

The V gene is TRBV15, the J gene TRBJ2-7; maybe TRBD1 (6 bases). V was shortened by 3 bases and J by 0 bases, with 15 bases between the two germline ends. The CDR3 spans 16 residues. Germline V gives CDR1 LNHNV, CDR2 YYDKDF (reference sequence). The CDR3 here is CATSSQWQGTSYEQYF. CDR3 sequence (DNA): TGTGCCACCAGCAGCCAATGGCAGGGGACCTCCTACGAGCAGTACTTC.

The chain employs TRBV5-1 and TRBJ2-3; possibly TRBD1 or TRBD2 for D (5 bases each). The CDR3 is made up of 14 amino acids. V dropped 4 bases and J dropped 6 bases, with 15 bases sitting between them. Germline assignment: CDR1 SGHRS and CDR2 YFSETQ. CDR3 nucleotide sequence: TGCGCCAGCAGCCCTGAGGGGAGCCCCGATACGCAGTATTTT. Protein product: CASSPEGSPDTQYF.

CDR3 region: CASTSELWSTGELFF. CDR3 in DNA: TGTGCCAGCACCTCCGAACTATGGTCCACCGGGGAGCTGTTTTTT. The rearrangement links TRBV6-2 or TRBV6-3 to TRBJ2-2; D unclear. V was pared by 7 bases and J by 4 bases, with 16 bases between. Germline V gene data show CDR1 as MNHEY and CDR2 as SVGEGT. The CDR3 is 15 residues long.

This clonotype was counted only a few times. The V gene is TRBV7-2, the J gene TRBJ2-2; TRBD2 aligns across 7 bases. This CDR3 contains 15 residues. V was clipped by 0 bases and J by 3 bases; unmatched bases: 1. Germline loops: CDR1 SGHTA, CDR2 FQGNSA. CDR3 loop: CASSLARGDTGELFF. The CDR3 DNA reads as TGTGCCAGCAGCTTAGCTCGGGGGGACACCGGGGAGCTGTTTTTT.

This chain links TRBV9 with TRBJ2-2; TRBD1 matches at 7 bases. V lost 3 bases to trimming and J lost 2 bases; unmatched junction nucleotides: 4. The CDR3 has 15 residues. Per germline, CDR1 SGDLS and CDR2 YYNGEE. CDR3 nucleotides: TGTGCCAGCAGCGCTAGGGACAGAAACACCGGGGAGCTGTTTTTT. This gives the protein CASSARDRNTGELFF.

The CDR3 bases are TGTGCCAGCAGTTTACCAGGGGGCGCAGAGACCCAGTACTTC. This encodes CASSLPGGAETQYF. The chain couples TRBV12-3 or TRBV12-4 to TRBJ2-5; 8 nucleotides match TRBD1. The V gene end was trimmed by 2 bases and the J gene end by 4 bases; junction bases not matched to a gene: 3. CDR3 length: 14 residues.

There are a few counts of this clonotype. This rearrangement joins TRBV5-1 to TRBJ2-1, with D possibly TRBD2 on 6 matching bases. V gave up 3 bases and J gave up 5 bases, with 12 bases separating them. The germline gives CDR1 SGHRS, CDR2 YFSETQ. The CDR3 contains 14 residues. CDR3 DNA sequence: TGCGCCAGCAGCTCGGGACTCCTGAACAATGAGCAGTTCTTC. This codes for CASSSGLLNNEQFF.

This chain connects TRBV5-6 to TRBJ2-3; the D is unclear. Germline assignment: CDR1 SGHDT and CDR2 YYEEEE. The CDR3 consists of 15 residues. V lost 2 bases and J lost 0, with 10 bases in between. DNA for the CDR3: TGTGCCAGCAGCTTATATGATGCTAGCACAGATACGCAGTATTTT. Its translation is CASSLYDASTDTQYF.

The chain links TRBV18 to TRBJ1-1, with D uncertain. CDR1 and CDR2 (germline): KGHSH, LQKENI. CDR3 length: 13 residues. V gave up 3 bases and J gave up 6 bases, with 11 bases separating them. The DNA of the CDR3 is TGTGCCAGCTCACCGGTTGCCAGTCCTGAAGCTTTCTTT. Translation gives CASSPVASPEAFF.

This clonotype was observed a handful of times. The chain recombines TRBV3-1 with TRBJ2-7, with D possibly TRBD2 on 7 matching bases. CDR1 is LGHDT, CDR2 YNNKEL, per germline (reference sequence). The CDR3 is 17 residues long. V shed 5 bases and J shed 2 bases, with 22 bases lying between them. The CDR3 nucleotides read TGTGCCAGCAGCGCTGCCCTAGGGGGGGCCTTAACCTACGAGCAGTACTTC. This encodes CASSAALGGALTYEQYF.

There are many counts of this clonotype. The chain uses TRBV7-2 and TRBJ2-3, with D perhaps given as TRBD1 or TRBD2 (5 bases each). The V gene's germline CDR1 is SGHTA and CDR2 FQGNSA. The CDR3 length is 13 residues. Trimming shortened V by 5 bases and J by 5 bases, and 11 bases separated the two germline ends. The CDR3 reads CASSLGDQDTQYF. CDR3 DNA: TGTGCCAGCAGCCTGGGGGACCAAGATACGCAGTATTTT.

This clonotype was seen more than once but under ten times. The V and J genes are TRBV29-1 and TRBJ1-1; no clear D. CDR1 and CDR2 (germline): SQVTM, ANQGSEA. CDR3 size: 12 residues. Trimming took off 5 bases at V and 1 base at J, with 8 bases between the two ends. CDR3 residues: CSVRVRNTEAFF. The CDR3 DNA reads TGCAGCGTTAGAGTCAGGAACACTGAAGCTTTCTTT. Based on the CDR3 plus reference TRBV29-1 and TRBJ1-1, the full variable domain is SAVISQKPSRDICQRGTSLTIQCQVDSQVTMMFWYRQQPGQSLTLIATANQGSEATYESGFVIDKFPISRPNLTFSTLTVSNMSPEDSSIYLCSVRVRNTEAFFGQGTRLTVV.

J is TRBJ2-2 and V is TRBV30; D is ambiguous. V dropped 2 bases and J dropped 3 bases, with 7 bases sitting between them. This CDR3 is built from 13 residues. Germline CDR1 is GTSNPN and CDR2 is SVGIG (reference sequence). The CDR3 DNA reads as TGTGCCTGGAGTTTCCAGGACACCGGGGAGCTGTTTTTT. This encodes CAWSFQDTGELFF.

This chain links TRBV5-1 with TRBJ2-1; 10 bases line up with TRBD2. V was pared by 4 bases and J by 1 base, with 2 bases of the junction left unmatched. CDR1 is SGHRS and CDR2 is YFSETQ in the germline V gene. This CDR3 has 15 residues. The DNA of the CDR3 is TGCGCCAGCAGCGAGCGGGGGGGTTCCTACAATGAGCAGTTCTTC. Translation gives CASSERGGSYNEQFF.

V gene TRBV10-3 combines with J gene TRBJ2-5, with D tentatively TRBD1 (6 bases). The V gene lost 3 bases and the J gene lost 0 bases, with 11 bases spanning the gap. The germline gives CDR1 ENHRY, CDR2 SYGVKD. The CDR3 sequence is 15 residues long. The CDR3 bases are TGTGCCATCAGTGACCCCGGGACACACCAAGAGACCCAGTACTTC. Translated, it gives CAISDPGTHQETQYF.

There are a few counts of this clonotype. The chain combines TRBV29-1 with TRBJ1-1, with D possibly matching TRBD1 (5 bases). This CDR3 is 16 amino acids long. Germline V gene sequence: CDR1 SQVTM, CDR2 ANQGSEA. V lost 0 bases to trimming and J lost 7 bases, with 21 bases between them. The CDR3 coding sequence is TGCAGCGTTGAAGATTGGTGGGGACGGGGGGAGGGTGAAGCTTTCTTT. This sequence encodes CSVEDWWGRGEGEAFF.

The rearrangement uses TRBV18 and TRBJ2-1; the D gene is possibly TRBD2 (6 bases). There are 15 residues in the CDR3. The germline gives CDR1 KGHSH, CDR2 LQKENI. Trimming cost V 0 bases and J 0 bases, with 6 bases left between them. As DNA, the CDR3 is TGTGCCAGCTCACCACCGGGGGGCTCCTACAATGAGCAGTTCTTC. Amino acids: CASSPPGGSYNEQFF.

The CDR3 DNA sequence: TGCGCCAGCAGCCTTATTCCCGGGCCGGAAGATGGCTACACCTTC. It encodes CASSLIPGPEDGYTF. This chain links TRBV5-1 with TRBJ1-2, with D uncertain. CDR1 is SGHRS and CDR2 is YFSETQ in the germline V gene. This CDR3 is built from 15 residues. Trimming removed 4 bases from V and 6 bases from J, with 19 bases in between.

This clonotype has at least ten counts. This rearrangement joins TRBV5-4 to TRBJ2-1, with 8 bases matching TRBD1. V shed 4 bases, J shed 9 bases, and the junction held 12 bases outside the gene matches. This CDR3 region has 15 residues. Germline V gene data show CDR1 as SGHNT and CDR2 as YYREEE (reference sequence). This chain's CDR3 is CASSLQTGEGGEQFF. CDR3 DNA: TGTGCCAGCAGCCTCCAGACAGGGGAAGGGGGTGAGCAGTTCTTC.

This clonotype was picked up a small number of times. V is TRBV20-1 and J is TRBJ2-2, with TRBD1 identical over 7 bases. The germline V gene has CDR1 DFQATT and CDR2 SNEGSKA (reference sequence). The CDR3 contains 16 residues. The V segment lost 1 base and the J segment 0 bases; nucleotides outside the gene matches: 5. Here the CDR3 reads CSARVTGAPNTGELFF. The CDR3 DNA reads as TGCAGTGCTAGAGTCACAGGGGCCCCGAACACCGGGGAGCTGTTTTTT.

The chain combines TRBV12-3 or TRBV12-4 with TRBJ2-3, with 9 bases lining up with TRBD2. There are 16 residues in the CDR3. Unmatched junction bases numbered 9, after V lost 6 bases and J lost 2 bases. CDR3 protein: CASREQTSGYTDTQYF. CDR3 in DNA: TGTGCCAGCAGGGAGCAGACTAGCGGCTACACAGATACGCAGTATTTT.

The sample holds a few counts of this clonotype. V usage is TRBV9 and J usage is TRBJ2-7, with TRBD2 matching 12 bases. The V segment lost 3 bases and the J segment 2 bases; nucleotides outside the gene matches: 3. The germline V gene has CDR1 SGDLS and CDR2 YYNGEE. This CDR3 has 15 residues. Here the CDR3 reads CASSAGTSGPYEQYF. CDR3 sequence (DNA): TGTGCCAGCAGCGCGGGGACTAGCGGGCCCTACGAGCAGTACTTC.

The gene calls are TRBV12-3 or TRBV12-4 and TRBJ1-6; D unclear. Trimming took off 1 base at V and 4 bases at J, with 8 bases between the two ends. This CDR3 spans 15 amino acids. The CDR3 sequence: CASSLGELYNSPLHF. In nucleotides, the CDR3 is TGTGCCAGCAGTTTAGGGGAACTTTATAATTCACCCCTCCACTTT.

This clonotype was detected only a few times. This chain connects TRBV12-3 or TRBV12-4 to TRBJ1-1, with a possible D match to TRBD1 (5 bases). The CDR3 is 16 residues long. Trimming stripped 5 bases from V and 1 base from J, with 17 bases between. CDR3 loop: CASSPYGGFANTEAFF. In nucleotides, the CDR3 is TGTGCCAGCAGTCCTTACGGGGGGTTTGCGAACACTGAAGCTTTCTTT.